A selection of T cell receptor beta chains follows, all from one sample in a study of control samples from healthy donors and cancer patients. Data came from immunoSEQ multiplex PCR; TCRdb stores just in-frame clones and leaves some out. The table records about 120,000 clones, approximately 88% of them present only once. Sequencing was carried out using blood. All receptors come from a man aged 40-50 years in good health. CDR3s include the opening cysteine and the closing phenylalanine or tryptophan.

CDR3 protein: CATSDQGAGELFF
V gene: TRBV24-1
J gene: TRBJ2-2

CDR3 protein: CSVVGHLEGGYTF
V gene: TRBV29-1
J gene: TRBJ1-2

CDR3 protein: CASSNSKGGYNEQFF
V gene: TRBV19
J gene: TRBJ2-1

CDR3 protein: CASSPRGDSNQPQHF
V gene: TRBV7-8
J gene: TRBJ1-5

CDR3 protein: CASSLFGQSSGNTIYF
V gene: TRBV11-3
J gene: TRBJ1-3

CDR3 protein: CASSFRGVSTEAFF
V gene: TRBV7-9
J gene: TRBJ1-1

CDR3 protein: CATSLGNEQFF
V gene: TRBV24-1
J gene: TRBJ2-1

CDR3 protein: CASSLGSFNEKLFF
V gene: TRBV5-1
J gene: TRBJ1-4

CDR3 protein: CAISRDPLDEQFF
V gene: TRBV10-3
J gene: TRBJ2-1

CDR3 protein: CATGGARGTGELFF
V gene: TRBV24-1
J gene: TRBJ2-2

CDR3 protein: CASRVQGAGGPYEQYF
V gene: TRBV28
J gene: TRBJ2-7

CDR3 protein: CASSRGGRVDTQYF
V gene: TRBV2
J gene: TRBJ2-3

CDR3 protein: CSVATGAGYEQYF
V gene: TRBV29-1
J gene: TRBJ2-7

CDR3 protein: CSSRGLGTDTQYF
V gene: TRBV29-1
J gene: TRBJ2-3

CDR3 protein: CASSTNSIETQYF
V gene: TRBV18
J gene: TRBJ2-5

CDR3 protein: CASSQNGGYTDTQYF
V gene: TRBV6-5
J gene: TRBJ2-3

CDR3 protein: CATSEVGTGFLYF
V gene: TRBV24-1
J gene: TRBJ2-4

CDR3 protein: CASSVVPGARYGYTF
V gene: TRBV9
J gene: TRBJ1-2

CDR3 protein: CASIRGQGAYGYTF
V gene: TRBV19
J gene: TRBJ1-2

CDR3 protein: CATSAQGSNQPQHF
V gene: TRBV15
J gene: TRBJ1-5

CDR3 protein: CASIPRSGERHTEAFF
V gene: TRBV19
J gene: TRBJ1-1

CDR3 protein: CASSESSRGYSPLHF
V gene: TRBV10-2
J gene: TRBJ1-6

CDR3 protein: CASSQESNQPQHF
V gene: TRBV4-1
J gene: TRBJ1-5

CDR3 protein: CASSYSPKYGYTF
V gene: TRBV6-2/TRBV6-3
J gene: TRBJ1-2

CDR3 protein: CAWSRKDLSGNTIYF
V gene: TRBV30
J gene: TRBJ1-3

CDR3 protein: CASSASPEPPGGELFF
V gene: TRBV9
J gene: TRBJ2-2

CDR3 protein: CATSDRGNQPQHF
V gene: TRBV24-1
J gene: TRBJ1-5

CDR3 protein: CASSADRGYFYEQYF
V gene: TRBV6-5
J gene: TRBJ2-7

CDR3 protein: CATSDLPRGSYEQYF
V gene: TRBV24-1
J gene: TRBJ2-7

CDR3 protein: CASSLEKGGPYNEQFF
V gene: TRBV11-1
J gene: TRBJ2-1

CDR3 protein: CASSQGASDEQYF
V gene: TRBV3-1/TRBV3-2
J gene: TRBJ2-7

CDR3 protein: CASSQDSLYGYTF
V gene: TRBV7-9
J gene: TRBJ1-2

CDR3 protein: CASSLFGTANTGELFF
V gene: TRBV7-3
J gene: TRBJ2-2

CDR3 protein: CASSLVNGAVETQYF
V gene: TRBV7-6
J gene: TRBJ2-5

CDR3 protein: CASLGLNRVSYEQYF
V gene: TRBV2
J gene: TRBJ2-7

CDR3 protein: CASSILAGAADTQYF
V gene: TRBV3-1/TRBV3-2
J gene: TRBJ2-3

CDR3 protein: CSVEDDRGIRKLFF
V gene: TRBV29-1
J gene: TRBJ1-4

CDR3 protein: CASSEGRDYGYTF
V gene: TRBV10-2
J gene: TRBJ1-2

CDR3 protein: CASTDGPVSGNTIYF
V gene: TRBV5-6
J gene: TRBJ1-3

CDR3 protein: CASSIGTGGGDIQYF
V gene: TRBV5-4
J gene: TRBJ2-4

CDR3 protein: CASSQGTVYGYTF
V gene: TRBV7-9
J gene: TRBJ1-2

CDR3 protein: CASSLGLVAFEQYF
V gene: TRBV13
J gene: TRBJ2-7

CDR3 protein: CASSTTTGFSEQYF
V gene: TRBV2
J gene: TRBJ2-7

CDR3 protein: CASSSTGGARRSFF
V gene: TRBV27
J gene: TRBJ1-1

CDR3 protein: CASSLGASGVETQYF
V gene: TRBV5-1
J gene: TRBJ2-5

CDR3 protein: CASSAPGYHTGNTIYF
V gene: TRBV9
J gene: TRBJ1-3

CDR3 protein: CASSLRTGRYGYTF
V gene: TRBV7-9
J gene: TRBJ1-2

CDR3 protein: CASSPDRVSSYEQYF
V gene: TRBV6-2/TRBV6-3
J gene: TRBJ2-7

CDR3 protein: CASSLETGELFF
V gene: TRBV11-3
J gene: TRBJ2-2